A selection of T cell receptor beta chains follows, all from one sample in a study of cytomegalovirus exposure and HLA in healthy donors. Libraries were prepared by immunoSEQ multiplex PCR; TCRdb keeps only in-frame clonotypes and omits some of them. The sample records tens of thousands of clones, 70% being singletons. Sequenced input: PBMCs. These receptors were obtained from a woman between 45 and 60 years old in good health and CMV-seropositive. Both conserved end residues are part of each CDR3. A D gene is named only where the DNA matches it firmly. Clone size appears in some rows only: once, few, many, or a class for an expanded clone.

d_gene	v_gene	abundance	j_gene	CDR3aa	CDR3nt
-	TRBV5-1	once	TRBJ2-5	CASSLAFLTSETQYF	TGCGCCAGCAGCTTGGCCTTTCTGACTTCAGAGACCCAGTACTTC
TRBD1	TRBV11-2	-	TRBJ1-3	CASSPGQSRVSGNTIYF	TGTGCCAGCAGCCCGGGACAGTCGAGGGTCTCTGGAAACACCATATATTTT
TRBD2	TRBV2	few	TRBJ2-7	CASKNQLAGGDTKQYF	TGTGCCAGCAAGAACCAGCTAGCGGGGGGGGATACGAAGCAGTACTTC
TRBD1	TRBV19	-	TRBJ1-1	CASSPRTGRTEAFF	TGTGCCAGTAGTCCCCGGACAGGGCGGACTGAAGCTTTCTTT
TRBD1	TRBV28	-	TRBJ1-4	CASSRQPGQRLKLFF	TGTGCCAGCAGCCGCCAGCCGGGACAGAGATTAAAACTGTTTTTT
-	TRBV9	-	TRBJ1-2	CASGDYGYTF	TGTGCTTCCGGGGACTATGGCTACACCTTC
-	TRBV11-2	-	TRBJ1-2	CASSLGRANYGYTF	TGTGCCAGCAGCTTAGGGAGAGCTAACTATGGCTACACCTTC
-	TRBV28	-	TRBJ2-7	CASTRGGNTYEQYF	TGTGCCAGTACGAGGGGGGGAAATACCTACGAGCAGTACTTC
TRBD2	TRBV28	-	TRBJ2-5	CASSSPGGYTETQYF	TGTGCCAGCTCCTCCCCGGGGGGTTATACAGAGACCCAGTACTTC
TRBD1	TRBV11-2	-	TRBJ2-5	CASSMDRAETQYF	TGTGCCAGCAGCATGGACAGGGCTGAGACCCAGTACTTC
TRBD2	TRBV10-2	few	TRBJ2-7	CASGRGAYEQYF	TGCGCCAGCGGCCGGGGGGCCTACGAGCAGTACTTC
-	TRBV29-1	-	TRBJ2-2	CSVERGPGELFF	TGCAGCGTTGAAAGGGGTCCCGGGGAGCTGTTTTTT
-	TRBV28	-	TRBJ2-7	CASSQDGTYEQYF	TGTGCCAGCAGCCAAGACGGGACCTACGAGCAGTACTTC
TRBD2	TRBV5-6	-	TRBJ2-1	CASSLPWTSGPKDNEQFF	TGTGCCAGCAGCTTGCCCTGGACTAGCGGTCCCAAGGACAATGAGCAGTTCTTC
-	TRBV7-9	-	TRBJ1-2	CASSPPGGIYGYTF	TGTGCCAGCAGCCCCCCTGGGGGCATCTATGGCTACACCTTC
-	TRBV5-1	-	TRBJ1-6	CASSTGAGAFSPLHF	TGCGCCAGCAGCACTGGAGCGGGGGCTTTTTCACCCCTCCACTTT
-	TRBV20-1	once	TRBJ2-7	CSAATGREQYF	TGCAGTGCCGCCACAGGGCGCGAGCAGTACTTC
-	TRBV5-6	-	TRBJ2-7	CASSFRGESTEQYF	TGTGCCAGCAGCTTCAGGGGTGAGTCTACGGAGCAGTACTTC
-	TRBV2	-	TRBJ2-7	CASSEGWSEGYEQYF	TGTGCCAGCAGTGAAGGGTGGTCGGAGGGTTACGAGCAGTACTTC
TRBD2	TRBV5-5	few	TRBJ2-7	CASSLVRAGVEQYF	TGTGCCAGCAGCTTGGTTCGGGCGGGAGTCGAGCAGTACTTC
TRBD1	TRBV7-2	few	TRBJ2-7	CASSSAGTVPQYF	TGTGCCAGCAGCTCGGCCGGGACAGTTCCTCAGTACTTC
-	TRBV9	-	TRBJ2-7	CASSVQQVSYEQYF	TGTGCCAGCAGCGTTCAGCAGGTCTCCTACGAGCAGTACTTC